This paragraph reports one T cell receptor (beta chain). Its antigen is not identified. Each CDR3 protein gets one entry in TCRdb, which reprocessed the 5' RACE reads and gives no DNA. The sample table includes 400,000 to 450,000 distinct CDR3 sequences. This specimen comes from a study of T cells expressing NK-cell markers. Findings and limits, study-wide: Dominant NKG2C+ clonotypes were found to form about 1.0-7.5% of CD8+ T cells in several donors.

Germline-derived CDR1 and CDR2 are DFQATT and SNEGSKA (reference sequence). The CDR3 spans 15 residues. The sequence was obtained from a woman aged 18 to 75 in good health. The chain joins TRBV20-1 to TRBJ2-1; TCRdb reports TRBD2, a call that lacks DNA to check it against. Sequencing input: blood T cells: a sorted CD56 or NKG2C T cell subset, CD4+ or CD8+ T cells, or bulk PBMC T cells (not recorded which). CDR3 loop: CSASPTSGSTSEQFF.